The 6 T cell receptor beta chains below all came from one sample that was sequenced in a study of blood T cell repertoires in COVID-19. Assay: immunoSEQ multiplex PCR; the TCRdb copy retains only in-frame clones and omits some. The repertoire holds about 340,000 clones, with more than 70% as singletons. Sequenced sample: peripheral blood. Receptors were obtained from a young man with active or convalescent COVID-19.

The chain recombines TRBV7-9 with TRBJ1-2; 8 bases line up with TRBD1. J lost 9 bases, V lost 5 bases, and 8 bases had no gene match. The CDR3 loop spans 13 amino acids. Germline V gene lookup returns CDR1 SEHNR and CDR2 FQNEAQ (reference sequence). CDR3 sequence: CASSLGTGRSYTF. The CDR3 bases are TGTGCCAGCAGCCTCGGGACAGGACGAAGCTACACCTTC.

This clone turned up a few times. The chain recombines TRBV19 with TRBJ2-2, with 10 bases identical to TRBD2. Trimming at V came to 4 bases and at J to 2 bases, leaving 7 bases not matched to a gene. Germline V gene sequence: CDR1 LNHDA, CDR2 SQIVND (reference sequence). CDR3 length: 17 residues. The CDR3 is CASSTWGLAPNTGELFF. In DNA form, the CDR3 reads TGTGCCAGTAGTACCTGGGGACTAGCGCCAAACACCGGGGAGCTGTTTTTT.

The chain's CDR3 is CASSLGAHDYGYTF. CDR3 bases: TGTGCCAGCAGCTTAGGGGCCCATGACTATGGCTACACCTTC. V gene TRBV11-2 combines with J gene TRBJ1-2; no clear D. This CDR3 spans 14 amino acids. Deletions cut 1 base from V and 3 bases from J, with 9 bases between. From germline, CDR1 is SGHAT and CDR2 FQNNGV.

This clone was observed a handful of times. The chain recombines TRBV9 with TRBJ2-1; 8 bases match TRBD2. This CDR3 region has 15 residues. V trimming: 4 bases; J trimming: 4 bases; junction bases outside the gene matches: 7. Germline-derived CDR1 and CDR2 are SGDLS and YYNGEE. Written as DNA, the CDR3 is TGTGCCAGCAGCCCCGGGGGGGCGGGGTACAATGAGCAGTTCTTC. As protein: CASSPGGAGYNEQFF.

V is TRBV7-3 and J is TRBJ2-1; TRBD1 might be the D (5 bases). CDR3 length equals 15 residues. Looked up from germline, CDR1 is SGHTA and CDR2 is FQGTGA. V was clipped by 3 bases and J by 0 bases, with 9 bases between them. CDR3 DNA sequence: TGTGCCAGCAGCTTCAGGGCCAGCTCCTACAATGAGCAGTTCTTC. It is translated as CASSFRASSYNEQFF.

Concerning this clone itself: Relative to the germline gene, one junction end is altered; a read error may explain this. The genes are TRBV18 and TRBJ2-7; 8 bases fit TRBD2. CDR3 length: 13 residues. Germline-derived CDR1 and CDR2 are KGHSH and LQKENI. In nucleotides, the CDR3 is TGTGCCAGCTCGCCACCGGGACTAGACGAGCAGTACTTC. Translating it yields CASSPPGLDEQYF.